This TCR beta chain was recovered during a study of cytomegalovirus exposure and HLA in healthy donors. PCR involved 60 Vbeta and 13 Jbeta primers. TCRdb keeps only in-frame clones here, not all; method: immunoSEQ multiplex PCR. Of tens of thousands of clones detected, more than 70% appear once; the ten largest clones hold roughly 50%. The CDR3 is 14 amino acids. V was cut by 8 bases and J by 6 bases, with 18 bases left in between. Germline loops: CDR1 MNHEY, CDR2 SMNVEV (reference sequence). The sample comprised PBMCs. This chain joins TRBV27 and TRBJ2-3; a possible D gene is TRBD2 (6 bases). The receptor was isolated from a man between 50 and 59 years old in good health and CMV-seropositive. The CDR3 DNA is TGTGCCAGCTGGGGGGTCCTGCAAAAGGATACGCAGTATTTT. It is translated as CASWGVLQKDTQYF.